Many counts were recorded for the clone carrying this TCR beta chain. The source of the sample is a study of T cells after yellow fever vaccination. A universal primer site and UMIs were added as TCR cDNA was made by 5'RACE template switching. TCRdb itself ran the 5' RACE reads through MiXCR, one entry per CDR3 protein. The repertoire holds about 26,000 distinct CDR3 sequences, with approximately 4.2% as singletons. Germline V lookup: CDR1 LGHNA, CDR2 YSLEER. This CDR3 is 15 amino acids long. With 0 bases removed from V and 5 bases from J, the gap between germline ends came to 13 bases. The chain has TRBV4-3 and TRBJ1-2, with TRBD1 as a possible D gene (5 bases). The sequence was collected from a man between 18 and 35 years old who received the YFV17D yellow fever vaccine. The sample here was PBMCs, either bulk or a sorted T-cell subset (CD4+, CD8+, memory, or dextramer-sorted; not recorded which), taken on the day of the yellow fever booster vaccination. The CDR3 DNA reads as TGCGCCAGCAGCCAAGATGCAGGCGGGGGGTATGGCTACACCTTC. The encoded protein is CASSQDAGGGYGYTF.